This TCR beta chain stems from a study of neoadjuvant anti-PD-1 for oral cavity cancer (dated by TCRdb to about 2021). In the study overall: Before undergoing curative-intent surgical resection, most patients got three to four biweekly nivolumab doses at 3 mg/kg. Under RECIST 1.1, a patient counted as a responder if showing complete response, partial response or stable disease, and as a non-responder if showing progression. Patients without progression received a fourth nivolumab dose around day 43 and underwent definitive surgical resection on days 50-56. The parent correlative cohort included over nine patients, with an approximately 33% response rate. Study-wide findings and limitations: Only three patients per response group were included in the TCR analyses, and larger cohorts for validation were called for by the authors. Higher pretreatment blood Treg/Th17 ratios correlated with higher pretreatment blood TCRbeta clonality and lower post-treatment tumor TCRbeta clonality. After neoadjuvant nivolumab, non-responders showed significantly higher T cell clonality (Gini index) in PBMCs than responders did.

According to the germline V gene (reference sequence), CDR1 reads MNHNY and CDR2 reads SVGAGI. V and J lose 6 bases and 3 bases, and a span of 12 bases separates them. From the cysteine up to the phenylalanine, the CDR3 has a length of 14 residues. Only the CDR3 DNA stays, 42 bases, in frame from base 1. Explained via the paper, the time point label denotes: before neoadjuvant nivolumab. The patients had newly diagnosed stage II-IVA oral cavity squamous cell carcinoma and had not received any prior systemic or radiation treatment. The cohort was made up of patients with locally advanced, HPV-negative oral cavity squamous cell carcinoma. Peripheral blood mononuclear cells were analyzed directly, without maintenance or expansion in culture. Samples came from a longitudinal correlative study of a single-arm phase II trial of neoadjuvant nivolumab in oral cavity squamous cell carcinoma. Subject-matched pre- and post-treatment PBMCs and tumors from three responders and three non-responders were subjected to genomic DNA-based TCRbeta sequencing. Peripheral blood mononuclear cells were collected before nivolumab treatment and again after treatment, at the time of surgery. The Maxwell RSC DNA from Cells kit was used to isolate genomic DNA from PBMCs.

For deep sequencing of PBMC libraries, mostly 450 to 500 ng of input genomic DNA was used, and six replicates were run per sample. Following the manufacturer's instructions, the team built TCRbeta libraries using the immunoSEQ hsTCRbeta kit. The completed libraries were mixed into a single pool at 3 nM, then sequenced with an Illumina NovaSeq 6000 S4 flow cell. In the source study's methods: The immunoSEQ Analyzer handled quality control and preprocessing of the raw data. The analysis was limited to productive rearrangements, and each clonotype was defined by a unique CDR3 amino acid sequence. Repertoire clonality was estimated as the Gini-Simpson index, which was calculated using the R package tcR. Student's t test was used to compare Gini indices, while Pearson correlation assessed associations with tumor size change. TCRdb mirrors the immuneACCESS table, restricted to in-frame sequences. Some clones are absent from its copies; in checked studies, under half trace to an unresolved V gene, and the reason for the others is unknown. V, J and clone size reflect that table, while D and trimming were determined from the DNA. Here the sample has over 11,000 clones; approximately 63% occur a single time. Around 2.2% of the sample comes from the top ten.

In regard to this clone: What antigen it recognizes has not been identified. No base qualities exist here, and no much larger clone lies one base off it.

The clonotype comes from a person aged 40 to 85 with oral cavity squamous cell carcinoma. The chain couples TRBV6-6 to TRBJ2-1; TRBD1 is a possible D gene, resting on 6 matching bases. The sequences come from PBMCs, collected before nivolumab (anti-PD-1) treatment. The CDR3 is CASSPGTNYNEQFF. The nucleotide sequence reads as follows: TGTGCCAGCAGCCCCGGGACAAACTACAATGAGCAGTTCTTC.